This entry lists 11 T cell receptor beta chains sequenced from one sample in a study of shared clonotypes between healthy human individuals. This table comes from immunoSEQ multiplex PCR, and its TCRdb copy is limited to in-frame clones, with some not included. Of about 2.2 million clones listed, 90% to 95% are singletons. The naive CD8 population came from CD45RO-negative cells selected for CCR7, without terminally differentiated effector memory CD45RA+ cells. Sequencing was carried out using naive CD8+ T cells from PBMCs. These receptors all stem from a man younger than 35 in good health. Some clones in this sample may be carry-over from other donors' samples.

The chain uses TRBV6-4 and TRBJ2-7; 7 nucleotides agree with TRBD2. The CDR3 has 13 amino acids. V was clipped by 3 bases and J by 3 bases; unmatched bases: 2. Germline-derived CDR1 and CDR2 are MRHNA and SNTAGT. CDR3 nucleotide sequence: TGTGCCAGCAGTGAGAAGCGGGGCTACGAGCAGTACTTC. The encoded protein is CASSEKRGYEQYF.

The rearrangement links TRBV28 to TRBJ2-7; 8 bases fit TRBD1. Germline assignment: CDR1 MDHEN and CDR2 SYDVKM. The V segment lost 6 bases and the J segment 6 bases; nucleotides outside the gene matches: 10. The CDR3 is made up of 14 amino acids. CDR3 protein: CASSLDRDLGEQYF. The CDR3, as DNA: TGTGCCAGCAGCCTGGACAGGGACCTTGGCGAGCAGTACTTC.

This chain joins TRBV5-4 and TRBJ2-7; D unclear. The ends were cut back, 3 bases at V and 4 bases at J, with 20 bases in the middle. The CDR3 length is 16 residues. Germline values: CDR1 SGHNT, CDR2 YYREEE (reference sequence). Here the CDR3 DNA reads TGTGCCAGCAGCTCAACCCCCTACCAGGATCGATACGAGCAGTACTTC. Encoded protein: CASSSTPYQDRYEQYF.

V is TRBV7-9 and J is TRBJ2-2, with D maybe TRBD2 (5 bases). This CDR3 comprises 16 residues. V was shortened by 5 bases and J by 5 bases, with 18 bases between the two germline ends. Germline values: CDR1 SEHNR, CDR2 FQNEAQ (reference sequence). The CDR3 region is CASSPPSGWRTGELFF. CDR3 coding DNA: TGTGCCAGCAGCCCCCCGTCGGGGTGGAGGACCGGGGAGCTGTTTTTT.

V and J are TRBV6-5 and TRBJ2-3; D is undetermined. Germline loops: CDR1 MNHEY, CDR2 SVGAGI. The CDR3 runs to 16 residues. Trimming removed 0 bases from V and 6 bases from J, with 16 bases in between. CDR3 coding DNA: TGTGCCAGCAGTTACTCGATGATACGGAGCAAGGATACGCAGTATTTT. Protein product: CASSYSMIRSKDTQYF.

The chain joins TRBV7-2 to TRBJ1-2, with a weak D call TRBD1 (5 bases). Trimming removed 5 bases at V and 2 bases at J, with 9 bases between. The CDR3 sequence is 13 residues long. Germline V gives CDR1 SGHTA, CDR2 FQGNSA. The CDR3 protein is CASSPGKNYGYTF. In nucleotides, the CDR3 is TGTGCCAGCAGCCCAGGGAAAAACTATGGCTACACCTTC.

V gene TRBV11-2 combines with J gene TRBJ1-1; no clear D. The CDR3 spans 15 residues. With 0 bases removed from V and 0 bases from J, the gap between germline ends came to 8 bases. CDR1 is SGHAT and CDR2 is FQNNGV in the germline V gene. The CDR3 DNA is TGTGCCAGCAGCTTAGATGGCGGGATGAACACTGAAGCTTTCTTT. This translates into CASSLDGGMNTEAFF.

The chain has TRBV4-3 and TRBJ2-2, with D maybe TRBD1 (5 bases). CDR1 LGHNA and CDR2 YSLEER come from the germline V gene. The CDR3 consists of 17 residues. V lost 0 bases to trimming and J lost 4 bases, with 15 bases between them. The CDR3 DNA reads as TGCGCCAGCAGCCAAGATACCATTCGAAGGGGCACCGGGGAGCTGTTTTTT. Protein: CASSQDTIRRGTGELFF.

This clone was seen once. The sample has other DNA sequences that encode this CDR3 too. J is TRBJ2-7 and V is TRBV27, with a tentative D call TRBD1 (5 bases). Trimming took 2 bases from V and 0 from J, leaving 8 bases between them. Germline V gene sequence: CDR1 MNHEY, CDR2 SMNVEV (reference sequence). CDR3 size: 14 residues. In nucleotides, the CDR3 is TGTGCCAGCAGTTTAGTCAGGGACTCCTACGAGCAGTACTTC. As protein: CASSLVRDSYEQYF.

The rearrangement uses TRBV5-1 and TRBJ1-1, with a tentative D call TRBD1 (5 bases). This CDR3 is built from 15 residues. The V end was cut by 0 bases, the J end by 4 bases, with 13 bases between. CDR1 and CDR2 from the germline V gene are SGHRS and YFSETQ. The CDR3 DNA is TGCGCCAGCAGCTTGGCCGTGGGTGGGGGCACTGAAGCTTTCTTT. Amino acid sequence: CASSLAVGGGTEAFF. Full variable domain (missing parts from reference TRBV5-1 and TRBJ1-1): KAGVTQTPRYLIKTRGQQVTLSCSPISGHRSVSWYQQTPGQGLQFLFEYFSETQRNKGNFPGRFSGRQFSNSRSEMNVSTLELGDSALYLCASSLAVGGGTEAFFGQGTRLTVV.

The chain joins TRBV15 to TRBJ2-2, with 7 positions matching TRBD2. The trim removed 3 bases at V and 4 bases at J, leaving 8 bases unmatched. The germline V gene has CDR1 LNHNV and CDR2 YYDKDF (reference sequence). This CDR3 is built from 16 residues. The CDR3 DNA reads TGTGCCACCAGCAGTGCCGACGGGGGGTTCACCGGGGAGCTGTTTTTT. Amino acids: CATSSADGGFTGELFF.